The rows below give T cell receptor beta chains drawn from one sample of a study of T-cell reconstitution after alpha-beta-depleted transplantation in children. TCRdb called the PCR reads again in MiXCR, with one record for every CDR3 protein. Of around 270,000 distinct CDR3 sequences in the sample, 7.5% to 9% were seen once. The sample consisted of peripheral blood, taken 360 days after TCRalphabeta/CD19-depleted stem cell transplant. Source of these receptors: a female patient between 2 and 15 years old who had a stem cell transplant for Fanconi anemia, so the T cells may come from the graft donor. CDR3s include the opening cysteine and the closing phenylalanine or tryptophan. Fields, in order: clone size, J gene, D gene, V gene, CDR3 protein, CDR3 DNA. D genes are given only for firm matches. Where a row states a size, it is once, few, many or the class of an expanded clone; other rows omit it.

>few|TRBJ1-2|-|TRBV11-2
CASSAIRSRNYGYTF
TGTGCCAGCAGCGCCATTCGGTCGCGGAACTATGGCTACACCTTC
>many|TRBJ2-1|-|TRBV12-3/TRBV12-4
CASSFELGGASYNEQFF
TGTGCCAGCAGTTTCGAGCTGGGAGGTGCGTCCTACAATGAGCAGTTCTTC
>many|TRBJ2-5|TRBD2|TRBV15
CATSRRGLAGANPGTQYF
TGTGCCACCAGCAGACGGGGACTAGCGGGGGCAAATCCAGGGACCCAGTACTTC
>-|TRBJ2-3|-|TRBV5-6
CAAAGGGTDTQYF
TGTGCCGCGGCGGGCGGGGGCACAGATACGCAGTATTTT
>many|TRBJ2-1|TRBD2|TRBV20-1
CSALPRTSGLYNEQFF
TGCAGTGCCCTACCGCGAACTAGCGGTCTATACAATGAGCAGTTCTTC
>many|TRBJ2-7|TRBD1|TRBV28
CASSSYRGKSYEQYF
TGTGCCAGCAGCTCCTACAGGGGTAAATCCTACGAGCAGTACTTC
>many|TRBJ2-7|-|TRBV20-1
CSARDGTSSYEQYF
TGCAGTGCTAGAGACGGTACTAGCTCCTACGAGCAGTACTTC
>-|TRBJ2-7|-|TRBV7-8
CASTQDILAYEQYF
TGTGCCAGCACCCAAGACATATTAGCCTACGAGCAGTACTTC
>few|TRBJ2-2|-|TRBV7-3
CASSLIGGPLVVGELFF
TGTGCCAGCAGCTTAATTGGGGGCCCGCTGGTGGTCGGGGAGCTGTTTTTT
>-|TRBJ2-2|-|TRBV18
CASSPMKGPGELFF
TGTGCCAGCTCACCAATGAAGGGGCCCGGGGAGCTGTTTTTT
>-|TRBJ1-2|TRBD1|TRBV4-1
CASSQTWGQRPYGYTF
TGCGCCAGCAGCCAAACCTGGGGACAGCGCCCCTATGGCTACACCTTC
>-|TRBJ2-3|TRBD1|TRBV6-2/TRBV6-3
CASSYSTFQGAIYTDTQYF
TGTGCCAGCAGTTACTCGACGTTTCAGGGGGCCATCTACACAGATACGCAGTATTTT
>many|TRBJ2-2|-|TRBV11-3
CASSRSTGELFF
TGTGCCAGCAGCCGAAGCACCGGGGAGCTGTTTTTT
>few|TRBJ1-2|-|TRBV7-9
CASSLDAGMSYGYTF
TGTGCCAGCAGCTTAGACGCAGGGATGAGCTATGGCTACACCTTC
>many|TRBJ2-1|-|TRBV5-1
CASSLVSRVYNEQFF
TGCGCCAGCAGCTTGGTATCTAGGGTCTACAATGAGCAGTTCTTC
>many|TRBJ1-1|-|TRBV7-9
CASSSPGEGRTFF
TGTGCCAGCAGCTCCCCCGGGGAGGGGCGGACTTTCTTT
>-|TRBJ1-6|-|TRBV5-1
CASSLELFSPLHF
TGCGCCAGCAGCTTGGAGCTCTTTTCACCCCTCCACTTT
>many|TRBJ2-7|TRBD2|TRBV5-1
CASSRDFLAGVGEQYF
TGCGCCAGCAGCCGAGACTTCTTAGCGGGAGTGGGTGAGCAGTACTTC
>many|TRBJ2-5|-|TRBV7-2
CASSLVGVETQYF
TGTGCCAGCAGCTTAGTAGGGGTAGAGACCCAGTACTTC
>many|TRBJ2-1|-|TRBV28
CASSFEAEGYNEQFF
TGTGCCAGCAGTTTCGAGGCAGAGGGATACAATGAGCAGTTCTTC
>many|TRBJ1-6|-|TRBV12-3/TRBV12-4
CASSLGGARSPLHF
TGTGCCAGCAGTTTGGGTGGGGCCCGGTCACCCCTCCACTTT
>-|TRBJ2-3|TRBD2|TRBV20-1
CCARDTSSGLAADTQYF
TGCTGTGCTAGAGATACGTCGTCCGGACTAGCGGCAGATACGCAGTATTTT
>many|TRBJ2-1|TRBD2|TRBV28
CASSFLFALNQGLAGFNEQFF
TGTGCCAGCAGTTTTCTTTTTGCCCTGAACCAGGGACTAGCGGGATTCAATGAGCAGTTCTTC
>many|TRBJ2-2|-|TRBV7-2
CASSLVTSRVGELFF
TGTGCCAGCAGCTTAGTAACTAGTCGTGTCGGGGAGCTGTTTTTT
>-|TRBJ2-3|TRBD2|TRBV7-8
CASSSRLAGYLSTDTQYF
TGTGCCAGCAGCTCCAGACTAGCGGGCTATTTGAGCACAGATACGCAGTATTTT
>few|TRBJ1-4|-|TRBV20-1
CSARSPRVWANEKLFF
TGCAGTGCTAGAAGCCCCAGGGTATGGGCTAATGAAAAACTGTTTTTT
>many|TRBJ1-1|-|TRBV7-2
CASSSYAQGAFF
TGTGCCAGCAGCTCCTATGCCCAGGGAGCTTTCTTT
>few|TRBJ1-5|-|TRBV6-5
CASSYSGGSQPQHF
TGTGCCAGCAGTTACTCTGGAGGGAGTCAGCCCCAGCATTTT
>many|TRBJ1-1|-|TRBV29-1
CSCGRVNTEAFF
TGCAGTTGCGGCAGGGTGAACACTGAAGCTTTCTTT
>many|TRBJ2-7|TRBD2|TRBV12-3/TRBV12-4
CASTPTSGGYEQYF
TGTGCCAGCACCCCGACTAGCGGGGGTTACGAGCAGTACTTC
>many|TRBJ1-1|-|TRBV7-9
CASSFEGRRNTEAFF
TGTGCCAGCAGTTTTGAGGGGCGGAGGAACACTGAAGCTTTCTTT
>many|TRBJ2-3|-|TRBV15
CATSRSGVDTQYF
TGTGCCACCAGCAGATCCGGAGTCGATACGCAGTATTTT
>many|TRBJ2-7|TRBD2|TRBV9
CARPAGGPYEQYF
TGTGCCAGACCAGCGGGAGGGCCGTACGAGCAGTACTTC
>-|TRBJ2-5|TRBD1|TRBV4-2
CASSSTGSPETQYF
TGTGCCAGCAGCTCGACAGGGTCCCCAGAGACCCAGTACTTC
>many|TRBJ2-1|TRBD2|TRBV4-1
CASAGGDLDNEQFF
TGCGCCAGTGCCGGGGGGGATCTGGACAATGAGCAGTTCTTC
>many|TRBJ2-1|TRBD2|TRBV7-2
CASSLWLAGGYNEQFF
TGTGCCAGCAGCTTATGGCTAGCGGGAGGGTACAATGAGCAGTTCTTC
>many|TRBJ2-3|-|TRBV20-1
CSASSPNTQYF
TGCAGTGCTAGCTCCCCAAATACGCAGTATTTT
>many|TRBJ1-5|-|TRBV12-3/TRBV12-4
CASSLSRLNSNQPQHF
TGTGCCAGCAGTTTAAGCCGCCTCAATAGCAATCAGCCCCAGCATTTT
>many|TRBJ2-1|TRBD1|TRBV20-1
CSAPLTGPGNEQFF
TGCAGTGCTCCCCTGACAGGGCCCGGCAATGAGCAGTTCTTC
>many|TRBJ2-1|-|TRBV28
CASTHMSLRNEQFF
TGTGCCAGTACCCACATGAGCCTACGGAATGAGCAGTTCTTC
>-|TRBJ2-7|-|TRBV2
CASSGGISSYEQYF
TGTGCCAGCAGTGGAGGGATTAGCTCCTACGAGCAGTACTTC
>few|TRBJ1-5|-|TRBV2
CASTLERTANQPQHF
TGTGCCAGCACCTTAGAACGGACAGCTAATCAGCCCCAGCATTTT
>-|TRBJ2-6|-|TRBV5-1
CASSFLGQLSGANVLTF
TGCGCCAGCAGCTTCCTCGGACAGCTCTCTGGGGCCAACGTCCTGACTTTC
>-|TRBJ2-7|-|TRBV12-3/TRBV12-4
CASTTDSLSYEQYF
TGTGCCAGCACCACGGACAGTCTATCCTACGAGCAGTACTTC
>many|TRBJ1-1|-|TRBV20-1
CSARGDSKVTEAFF
TGCAGTGCTAGAGGGGACTCCAAGGTCACTGAAGCTTTCTTT
>many|TRBJ2-7|TRBD2|TRBV29-1
CSVEKRLAGVHEQYF
TGCAGCGTTGAAAAACGGTTAGCGGGAGTTCACGAGCAGTACTTC
>many|TRBJ1-1|-|TRBV12-3/TRBV12-4
CASSLTLNTEAFF
TGTGCCAGCAGCTTAACATTGAACACTGAAGCTTTCTTT
>few|TRBJ2-5|TRBD2|TRBV25-1
CASSVAGLGETQYF
TGTGCCAGCAGTGTAGCGGGGCTAGGGGAGACCCAGTACTTC
>-|TRBJ2-5|TRBD1|TRBV20-1
CSARDRRQGAVETQYF
TGCAGTGCTAGAGATCGGCGACAGGGGGCGGTTGAGACCCAGTACTTC
>many|TRBJ1-2|-|TRBV12-3/TRBV12-4
CASSSGSNYGYTF
TGTGCCAGCAGTTCCGGGAGTAACTATGGCTACACCTTC
>few|TRBJ2-2|-|TRBV30
CAWSGPRSGELFF
TGTGCCTGGAGTGGGCCGAGGTCAGGGGAGCTGTTTTTT
>few|TRBJ2-3|TRBD2|TRBV5-1
CASSLGSSGGPDTQYF
TGCGCCAGCAGCTTGGGCTCCAGCGGGGGGCCAGATACGCAGTATTTT
>many|TRBJ2-7|TRBD2|TRBV2
CASSLGAGGPYEQYF
TGTGCCAGCAGTCTCGGAGCGGGAGGGCCATACGAGCAGTACTTC
>many|TRBJ2-7|-|TRBV20-1
CSAYGKAWSNYEQYF
TGCAGTGCGTATGGGAAGGCCTGGAGTAACTACGAGCAGTACTTC
>many|TRBJ1-2|-|TRBV5-1
CASSLGGAATDGYTF
TGCGCCAGCAGCTTGGGGGGTGCGGCAACCGATGGCTACACCTTC